One sample yielded the 8 T cell receptor beta chains listed below, sequenced in a study of blood T cell repertoires in COVID-19. The assay was immunoSEQ multiplex PCR, and TCRdb's table has in-frame clones only and misses some. The sample lists 240,000 or so clones, 85% to 90% occurring once. What was sequenced was PBMCs or T cells enriched from blood (not recorded which). These receptors were collected from a middle-aged man who had recovered from COVID-19.

The chain couples TRBV10-2 to TRBJ1-5, with D maybe TRBD1 (6 bases). The V and J ends lost 10 bases and 5 bases respectively, with 15 bases between them. This CDR3 is 13 amino acids long. Germline CDR1 and CDR2: WSHSY and SAAADI. Here the CDR3 DNA reads TGCGCCATAGCGGGGGCAGAGGATCAGCCCCAGCATTTT. The encoded protein is CAIAGAEDQPQHF.

This chain uses TRBV7-2 with TRBJ1-2; 8 bases agree with TRBD1. Trimming at V came to 1 base and at J to 5 bases, leaving 6 bases not matched to a gene. Germline V gene sequence: CDR1 SGHTA, CDR2 FQGNSA. This CDR3 has 15 residues. This chain's CDR3 is CASSLVPGGGYGYTF. CDR3 coding DNA: TGTGCCAGCAGCTTAGTTCCAGGGGGCGGTTATGGCTACACCTTC.

The genes are TRBV9 and TRBJ2-7; 9 nucleotides agree with TRBD1. The CDR3 has 15 residues. The V gene end was trimmed by 4 bases and the J gene end by 0 bases; junction bases not matched to a gene: 5. Germline V CDR1 and CDR2: SGDLS, YYNGEE. The CDR3 loop reads CASSFGQGSSYEQYF. In DNA, the CDR3 is TGTGCCAGCAGCTTCGGACAGGGGAGCTCCTACGAGCAGTACTTC. Looking up the rest from reference TRBV9 and TRBJ2-7 gives the full variable domain: DSGVTQTPKHLITATGQRVTLRCSPRSGDLSVYWYQQSLDQGLQFLIQYYNGEERAKGNILERFSAQQFPDLHSELNLSSLELGDSALYFCASSFGQGSSYEQYFGPGTRLTVT.

The CDR3 loop is CASSSTLAGGSNQPQHF. CDR3 DNA: TGTGCCAGCAGTTCCACTTTGGCGGGGGGTAGCAATCAGCCCCAGCATTTT. J is TRBJ1-5 and V is TRBV7-8; the D gene is possibly TRBD1 (5 bases). CDR1 and CDR2 from the germline V gene are SGHVS and FQNEAQ. Trimming removed 6 bases from V and 0 bases from J, with 18 bases in between. CDR3 length: 17 amino acids.

In DNA form, the CDR3 reads TGTGCCAGCAGCGGAACTAGCGGGATTACAGATACGCAGTATTTT. It yields the protein CASSGTSGITDTQYF. The rearrangement uses TRBV9 and TRBJ2-3; 10 bases are a match to TRBD2. Germline V gene sequence: CDR1 SGDLS, CDR2 YYNGEE. The V segment lost 3 bases and the J segment 3 bases; nucleotides outside the gene matches: 4. The CDR3 runs to 15 residues.

The chain couples TRBV7-2 to TRBJ1-5; D gene unclear. The CDR3 loop spans 15 amino acids. Germline V CDR1 and CDR2: SGHTA, FQGNSA. V was cut by 2 bases and J by 2 bases, with 10 bases left in between. The CDR3 DNA follows: TGTGCCAGCAGCTTAACTCCCGGTCGCAATCAGCCCCAGCATTTT. This encodes CASSLTPGRNQPQHF.

The chain has TRBV27 and TRBJ2-4, with 7 bases aligning to TRBD2. J was trimmed by 0 bases and V by 4 bases; bases with no gene match: 6. The V gene's germline CDR1 is MNHEY and CDR2 SMNVEV (reference sequence). There are 16 residues in the CDR3. The CDR3 nucleotides are TGTGCCAGCAGTTCTCTAGCGGTCCAAGCCAAAAACATTCAGTACTTC. Residues: CASSSLAVQAKNIQYF.

The chain carries TRBV7-2 and TRBJ1-5, with a possible D match to TRBD1 (5 bases). The CDR3 spans 13 residues. Germline V gives CDR1 SGHTA, CDR2 FQGNSA. V was shortened by 2 bases and J by 5 bases, with 7 bases between the two germline ends. The CDR3 reads CASSLRRDQPQHF. CDR3 coding DNA: TGTGCCAGCAGCTTACGCAGGGATCAGCCCCAGCATTTT.